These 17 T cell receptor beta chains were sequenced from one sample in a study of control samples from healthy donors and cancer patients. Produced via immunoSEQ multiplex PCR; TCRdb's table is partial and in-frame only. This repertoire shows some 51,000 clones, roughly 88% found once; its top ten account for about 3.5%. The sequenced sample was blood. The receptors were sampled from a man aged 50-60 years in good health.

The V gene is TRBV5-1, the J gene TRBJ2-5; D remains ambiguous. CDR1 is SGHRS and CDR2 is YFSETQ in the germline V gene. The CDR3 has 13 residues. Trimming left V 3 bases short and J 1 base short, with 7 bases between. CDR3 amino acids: CASSSEVQETQYF. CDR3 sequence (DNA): TGCGCCAGCAGCTCCGAGGTCCAAGAGACCCAGTACTTC. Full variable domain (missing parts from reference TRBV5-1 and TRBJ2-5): KAGVTQTPRYLIKTRGQQVTLSCSPISGHRSVSWYQQTPGQGLQFLFEYFSETQRNKGNFPGRFSGRQFSNSRSEMNVSTLELGDSALYLCASSSEVQETQYFGPGTRLLVL.

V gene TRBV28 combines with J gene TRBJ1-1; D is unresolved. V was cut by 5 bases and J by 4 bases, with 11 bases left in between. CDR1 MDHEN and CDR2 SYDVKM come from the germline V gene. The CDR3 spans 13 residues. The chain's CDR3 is CASSNVLGTEAFF. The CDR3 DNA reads TGTGCCAGCAGTAATGTCCTCGGCACTGAAGCTTTCTTT.

The CDR3 DNA follows: TGTGCCAGCAGCATCTACCATCGACTCCTCACCCAAAAGCCCCAGCATTTT. It specifies CASSIYHRLLTQKPQHF. The J gene is TRBJ1-5, the V gene TRBV21-1. TRBV21-1 is noted as a pseudogene. The CDR3 covers 17 residues.

As DNA, the CDR3 is TGTGCCAGCAGCTTCATATTGGGGAGTACTGGAAACACCATATATTTT. Its protein is CASSFILGSTGNTIYF. This rearrangement joins TRBV11-2 to TRBJ1-3; no clear D. The V end lost 3 bases, the J end lost 2 bases, and 14 bases lay between the germline ends. Germline CDR1 reads SGHAT; CDR2 reads FQNNGV. The CDR3 loop spans 16 amino acids.

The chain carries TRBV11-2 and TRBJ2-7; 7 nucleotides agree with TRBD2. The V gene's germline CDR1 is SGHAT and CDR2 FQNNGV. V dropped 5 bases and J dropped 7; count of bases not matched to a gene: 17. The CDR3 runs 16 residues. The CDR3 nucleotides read TGTGCCAGCAGCCCAGCCGCGGGAGTTCCTAAGGGGGAGCAGTACTTC. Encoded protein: CASSPAAGVPKGEQYF.

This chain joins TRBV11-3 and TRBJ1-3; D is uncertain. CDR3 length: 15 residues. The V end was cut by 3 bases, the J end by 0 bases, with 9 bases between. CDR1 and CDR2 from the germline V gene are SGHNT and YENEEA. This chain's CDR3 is CASSFTATSGNTIYF. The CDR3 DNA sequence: TGTGCCAGCAGCTTTACAGCTACCTCTGGAAACACCATATATTTT.

The CDR3 DNA reads as TGTGCCTGGAGTGTCTCTAGCGGGAGGGGTGAGACCCAGTACTTC. Its protein product is CAWSVSSGRGETQYF. The rearrangement links TRBV30 to TRBJ2-5; 12 bases line up with TRBD2. The ends lost 0 bases at V and 5 bases at J; junction bases unmatched: 4. This CDR3 is 15 amino acids long. The germline gives CDR1 GTSNPN, CDR2 SVGIG (reference sequence).

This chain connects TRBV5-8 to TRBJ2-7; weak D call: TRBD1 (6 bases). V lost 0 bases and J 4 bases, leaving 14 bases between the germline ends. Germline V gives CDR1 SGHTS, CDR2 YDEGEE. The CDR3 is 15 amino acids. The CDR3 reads CASSLGQGLGYEQYF. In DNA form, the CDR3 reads TGTGCCAGCAGCTTGGGTCAGGGGTTGGGATACGAGCAGTACTTC.

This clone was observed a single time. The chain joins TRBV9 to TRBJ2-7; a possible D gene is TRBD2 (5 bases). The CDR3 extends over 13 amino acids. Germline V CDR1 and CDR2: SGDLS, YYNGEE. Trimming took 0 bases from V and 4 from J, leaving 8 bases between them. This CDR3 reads CASSVERQYEQYF. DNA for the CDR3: TGTGCCAGCAGCGTAGAGCGGCAATACGAGCAGTACTTC.

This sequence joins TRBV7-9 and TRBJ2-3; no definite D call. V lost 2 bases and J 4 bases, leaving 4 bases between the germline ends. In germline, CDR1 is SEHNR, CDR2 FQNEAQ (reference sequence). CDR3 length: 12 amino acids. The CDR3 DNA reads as TGTGCCAGCAGCTTACTATCAGATACGCAGTATTTT. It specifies CASSLLSDTQYF.

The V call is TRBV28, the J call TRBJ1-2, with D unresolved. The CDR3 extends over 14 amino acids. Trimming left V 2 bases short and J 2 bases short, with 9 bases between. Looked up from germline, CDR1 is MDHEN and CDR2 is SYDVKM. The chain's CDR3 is CASSLPQGNYGYTF. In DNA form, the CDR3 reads TGTGCCAGCAGTTTACCCCAAGGGAACTATGGCTACACCTTC.

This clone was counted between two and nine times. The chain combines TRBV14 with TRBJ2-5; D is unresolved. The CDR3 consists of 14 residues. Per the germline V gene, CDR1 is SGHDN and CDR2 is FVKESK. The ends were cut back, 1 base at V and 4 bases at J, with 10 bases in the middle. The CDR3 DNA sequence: TGTGCCAGCAGCCAAGGGGCGAAGTCAGAGACCCAGTACTTC. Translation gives CASSQGAKSETQYF.

CDR3 sequence reads: CASMLRRDYYNEQFF. CDR3 in DNA: TGTGCCAGCATGCTGAGGCGGGATTACTACAATGAGCAGTTCTTC. The rearrangement uses TRBV28 and TRBJ2-1, with a weak D call TRBD2 (6 bases). With 7 bases removed from V and 3 bases from J, the gap between germline ends came to 16 bases. The CDR3 runs 15 residues. In germline, CDR1 is MDHEN, CDR2 SYDVKM.

The CDR3 nucleotides are TGTGCCAGCAGTGAACTTGAGGAGGGACTAAATGAAAAACTGTTTTTT. This gives the protein CASSELEEGLNEKLFF. The V call is TRBV2, the J call TRBJ1-4; D is perhaps TRBD1 (5 bases). The CDR3 spans 16 residues. Germline V gene data show CDR1 as SNHLY and CDR2 as FYNNEI. Trimming removed 2 bases at V and 5 bases at J, with 15 bases between.

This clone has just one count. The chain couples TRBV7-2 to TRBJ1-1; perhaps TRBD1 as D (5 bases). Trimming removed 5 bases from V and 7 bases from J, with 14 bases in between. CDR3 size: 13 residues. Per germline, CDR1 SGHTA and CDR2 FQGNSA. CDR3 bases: TGTGCCAGCAGCCGTTTAAGGGGCAGTGAAGCTTTCTTT. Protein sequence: CASSRLRGSEAFF.

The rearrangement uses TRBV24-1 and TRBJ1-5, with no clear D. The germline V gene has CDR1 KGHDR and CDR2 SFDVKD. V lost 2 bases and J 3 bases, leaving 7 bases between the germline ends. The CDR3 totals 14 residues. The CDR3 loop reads CATSDSNFNQPQHF. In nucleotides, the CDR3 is TGTGCCACCAGTGATTCCAACTTCAATCAGCCCCAGCATTTT.

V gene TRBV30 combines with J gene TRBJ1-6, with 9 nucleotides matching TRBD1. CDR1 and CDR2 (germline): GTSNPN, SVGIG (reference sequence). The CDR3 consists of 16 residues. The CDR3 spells CALSGTGRSYNSPLHF. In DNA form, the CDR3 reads TGTGCTCTGAGCGGGACAGGGAGGTCCTATAATTCACCCCTCCACTTT.